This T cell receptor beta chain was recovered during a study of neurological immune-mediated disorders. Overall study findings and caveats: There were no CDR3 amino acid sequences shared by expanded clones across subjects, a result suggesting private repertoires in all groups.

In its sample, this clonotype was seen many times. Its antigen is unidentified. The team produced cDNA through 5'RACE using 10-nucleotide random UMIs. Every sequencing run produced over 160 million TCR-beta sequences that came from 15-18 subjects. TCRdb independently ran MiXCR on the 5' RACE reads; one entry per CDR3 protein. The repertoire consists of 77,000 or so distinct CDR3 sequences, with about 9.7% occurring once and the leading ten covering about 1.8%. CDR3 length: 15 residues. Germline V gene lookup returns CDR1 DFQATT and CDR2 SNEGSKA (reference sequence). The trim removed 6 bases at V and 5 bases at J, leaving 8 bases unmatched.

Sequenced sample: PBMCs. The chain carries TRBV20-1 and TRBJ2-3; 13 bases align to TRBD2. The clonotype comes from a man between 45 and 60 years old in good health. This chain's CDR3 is CSASPGTSGIDTQYF. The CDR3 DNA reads TGCAGTGCCTCCCCCGGGACTAGCGGGATAGATACGCAGTATTTT.